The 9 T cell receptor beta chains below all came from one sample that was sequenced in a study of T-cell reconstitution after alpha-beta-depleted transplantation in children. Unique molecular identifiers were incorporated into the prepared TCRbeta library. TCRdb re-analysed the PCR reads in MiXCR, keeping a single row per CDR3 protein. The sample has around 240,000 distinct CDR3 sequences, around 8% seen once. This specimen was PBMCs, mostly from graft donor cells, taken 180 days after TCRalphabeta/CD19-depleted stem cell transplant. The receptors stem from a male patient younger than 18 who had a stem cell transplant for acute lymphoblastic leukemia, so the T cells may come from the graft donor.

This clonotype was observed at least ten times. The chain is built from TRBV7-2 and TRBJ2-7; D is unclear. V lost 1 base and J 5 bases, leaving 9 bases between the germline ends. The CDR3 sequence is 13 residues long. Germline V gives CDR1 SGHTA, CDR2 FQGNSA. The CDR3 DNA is TGTGCCAGCAGCTTAGTTTTCCGGAACGAGCAGTACTTC. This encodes CASSLVFRNEQYF.

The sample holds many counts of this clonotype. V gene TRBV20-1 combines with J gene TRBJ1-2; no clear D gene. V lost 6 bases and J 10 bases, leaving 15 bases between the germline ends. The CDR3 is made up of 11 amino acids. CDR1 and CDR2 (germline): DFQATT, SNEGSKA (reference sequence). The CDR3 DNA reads TGCAGTGCCCCGACCGGCCCCTTCTACACCTTC. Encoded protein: CSAPTGPFYTF.

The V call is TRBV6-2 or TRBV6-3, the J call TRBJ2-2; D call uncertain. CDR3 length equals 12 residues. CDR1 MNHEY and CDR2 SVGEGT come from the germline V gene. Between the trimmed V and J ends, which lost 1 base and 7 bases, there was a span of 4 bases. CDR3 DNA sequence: TGTGCCAGCAGTTACTATCACGGGGAGCTGTTTTTT. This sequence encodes CASSYYHGELFF.

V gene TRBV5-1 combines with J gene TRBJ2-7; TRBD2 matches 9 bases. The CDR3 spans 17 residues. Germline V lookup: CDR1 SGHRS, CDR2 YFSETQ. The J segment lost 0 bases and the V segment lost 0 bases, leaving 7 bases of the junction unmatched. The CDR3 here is CASSLGGLSGSSYEQYF. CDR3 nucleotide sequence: TGCGCCAGCAGCTTGGGTGGGCTTAGCGGGAGCTCCTACGAGCAGTACTTC.

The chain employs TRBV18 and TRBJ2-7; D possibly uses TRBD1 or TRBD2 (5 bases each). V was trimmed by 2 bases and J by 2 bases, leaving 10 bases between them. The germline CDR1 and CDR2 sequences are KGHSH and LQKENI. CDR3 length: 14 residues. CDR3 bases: TGTGCCAGCTCACCATGGGGGACGGCCTACGAGCAGTACTTC. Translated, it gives CASSPWGTAYEQYF.

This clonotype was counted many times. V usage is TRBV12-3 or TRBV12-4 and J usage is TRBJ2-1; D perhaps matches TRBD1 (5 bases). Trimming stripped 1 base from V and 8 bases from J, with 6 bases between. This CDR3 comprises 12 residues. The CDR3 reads CASSLGGYEQFF. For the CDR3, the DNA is TGTGCCAGCAGTTTAGGGGGCTATGAGCAGTTCTTC.

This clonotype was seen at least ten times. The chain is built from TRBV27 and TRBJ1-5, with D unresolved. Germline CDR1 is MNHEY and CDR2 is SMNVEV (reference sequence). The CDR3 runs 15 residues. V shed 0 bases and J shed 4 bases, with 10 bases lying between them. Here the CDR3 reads CASSLSGPINQPQHF. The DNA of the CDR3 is TGTGCCAGCAGTTTATCAGGCCCCATTAATCAGCCCCAGCATTTT.

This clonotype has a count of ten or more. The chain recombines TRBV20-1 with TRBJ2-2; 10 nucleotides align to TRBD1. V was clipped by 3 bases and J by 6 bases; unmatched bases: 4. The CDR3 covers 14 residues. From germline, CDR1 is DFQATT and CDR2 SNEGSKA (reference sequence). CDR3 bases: TGCAGTGCTAGGGGGGACAGGGGCGCCGGGGAGCTGTTTTTT. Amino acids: CSARGDRGAGELFF.

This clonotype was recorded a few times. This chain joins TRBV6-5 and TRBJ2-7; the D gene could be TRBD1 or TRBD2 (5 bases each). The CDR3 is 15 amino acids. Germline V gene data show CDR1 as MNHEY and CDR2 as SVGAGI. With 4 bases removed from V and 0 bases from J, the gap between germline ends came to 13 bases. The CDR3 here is CASSFYRGVSYEQYF. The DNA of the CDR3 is TGTGCCAGCAGTTTCTACCGAGGGGTCTCCTACGAGCAGTACTTC.